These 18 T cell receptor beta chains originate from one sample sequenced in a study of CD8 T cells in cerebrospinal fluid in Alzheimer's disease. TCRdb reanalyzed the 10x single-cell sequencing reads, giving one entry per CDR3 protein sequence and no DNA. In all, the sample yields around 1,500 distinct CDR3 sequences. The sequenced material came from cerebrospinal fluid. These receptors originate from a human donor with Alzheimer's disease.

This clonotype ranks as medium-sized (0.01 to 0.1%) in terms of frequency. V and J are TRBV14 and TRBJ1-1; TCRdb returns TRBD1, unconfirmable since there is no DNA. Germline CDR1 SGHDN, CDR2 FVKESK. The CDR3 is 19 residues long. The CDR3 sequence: CASRPGTGGRNWLNTEAFF.

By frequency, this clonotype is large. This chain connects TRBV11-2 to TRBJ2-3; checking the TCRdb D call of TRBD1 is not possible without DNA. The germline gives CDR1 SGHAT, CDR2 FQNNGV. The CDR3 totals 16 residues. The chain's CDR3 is CASSLNPQGAPDTQYF.

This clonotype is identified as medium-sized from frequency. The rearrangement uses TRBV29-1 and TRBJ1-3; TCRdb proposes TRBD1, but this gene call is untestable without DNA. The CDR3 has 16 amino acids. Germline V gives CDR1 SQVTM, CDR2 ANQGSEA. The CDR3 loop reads CSVELLGQARRNTIYF.

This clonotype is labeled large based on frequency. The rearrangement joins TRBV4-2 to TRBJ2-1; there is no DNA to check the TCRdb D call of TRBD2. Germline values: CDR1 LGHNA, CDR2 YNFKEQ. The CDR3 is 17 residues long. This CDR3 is CASSLALAVSSYNEQFF.

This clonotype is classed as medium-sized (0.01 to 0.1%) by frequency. CDR3 in amino acids: CASSYMTSEETQYF. The V gene is TRBV2, the J gene TRBJ2-5; TCRdb reports TRBD2, a call that lacks DNA to check it against. The CDR3 spans 14 residues. Germline CDR1 is SNHLY and CDR2 is FYNNEI. Variable domain in full (rest from reference TRBV2 and TRBJ2-5): EPEVTQTPSHQVTQMGQEVILRCVPISNHLYFYWYRQILGQKVEFLVSFYNNEISEKSEIFDDQFSVERPDGSNFTLKIRSTKLEDSAMYFCASSYMTSEETQYFGPGTRLLVL.

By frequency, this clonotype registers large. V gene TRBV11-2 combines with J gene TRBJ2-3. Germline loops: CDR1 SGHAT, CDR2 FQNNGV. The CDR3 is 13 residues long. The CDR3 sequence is CASSLDLKDTQYF.

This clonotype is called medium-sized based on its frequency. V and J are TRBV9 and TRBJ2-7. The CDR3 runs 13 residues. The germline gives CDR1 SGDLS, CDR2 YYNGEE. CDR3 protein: CASSVYEENEQYF.

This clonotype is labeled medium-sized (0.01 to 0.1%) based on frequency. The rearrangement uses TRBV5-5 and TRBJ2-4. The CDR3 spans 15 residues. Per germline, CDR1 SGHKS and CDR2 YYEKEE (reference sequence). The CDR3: CASSSGLIAKNIQYF. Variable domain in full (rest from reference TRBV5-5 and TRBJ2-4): DAGVTQSPTHLIKTRGQQVTLRCSPISGHKSVSWYQQVLGQGPQFIFQYYEKEERGRGNFPDRFSARQFPNYSSELNVNALLLGDSALYLCASSSGLIAKNIQYFGAGTRLSVL.

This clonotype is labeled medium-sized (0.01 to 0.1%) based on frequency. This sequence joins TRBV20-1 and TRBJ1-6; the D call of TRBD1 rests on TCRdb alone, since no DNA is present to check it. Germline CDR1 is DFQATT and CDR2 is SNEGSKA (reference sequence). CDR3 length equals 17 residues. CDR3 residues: CSARVAGRSSYNSPLHF.

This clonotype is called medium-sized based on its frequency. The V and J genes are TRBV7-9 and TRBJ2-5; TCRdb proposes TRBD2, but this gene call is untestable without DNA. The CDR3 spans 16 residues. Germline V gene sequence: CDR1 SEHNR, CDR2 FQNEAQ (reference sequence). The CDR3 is CASSNRLAGVSETQYF.

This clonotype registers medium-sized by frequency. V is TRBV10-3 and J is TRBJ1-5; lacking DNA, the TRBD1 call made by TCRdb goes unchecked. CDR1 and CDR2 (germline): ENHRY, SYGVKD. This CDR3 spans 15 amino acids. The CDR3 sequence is CAISAGHHSNQPQHF.

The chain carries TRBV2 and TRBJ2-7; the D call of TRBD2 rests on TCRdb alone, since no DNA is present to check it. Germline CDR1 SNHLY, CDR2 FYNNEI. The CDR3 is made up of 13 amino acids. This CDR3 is CASTGGQNYEQYF.

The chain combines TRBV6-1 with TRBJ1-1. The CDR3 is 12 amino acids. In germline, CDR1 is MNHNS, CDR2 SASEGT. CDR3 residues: CASSQDEDGAFF.

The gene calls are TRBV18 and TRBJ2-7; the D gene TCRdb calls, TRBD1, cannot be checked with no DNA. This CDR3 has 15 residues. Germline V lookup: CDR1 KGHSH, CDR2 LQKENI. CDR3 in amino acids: CASSPSAGQTYEQYF. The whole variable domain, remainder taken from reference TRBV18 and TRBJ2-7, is NAGVMQNPRHLVRRRGQEARLRCSPMKGHSHVYWYRQLPEEGLKFMVYLQKENIIDESGMPKERFSAEFPKEGPSILRIQQVVRGDSAAYFCASSPSAGQTYEQYFGPGTRLTVT.

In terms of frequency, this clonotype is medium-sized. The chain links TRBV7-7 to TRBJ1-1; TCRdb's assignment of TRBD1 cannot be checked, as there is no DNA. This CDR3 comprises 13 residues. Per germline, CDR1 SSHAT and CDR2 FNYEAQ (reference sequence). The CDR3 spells CASSLTENTEAFF. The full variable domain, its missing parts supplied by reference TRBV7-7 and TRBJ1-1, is GAGVSQSPRYKVTKRGQDVTLRCDPISSHATLYWYQQALGQGPEFLTYFNYEAQPDKSGLPSDRFSAERPEGSISTLTIQRTEQRDSAMYRCASSLTENTEAFFGQGTRLTVV.

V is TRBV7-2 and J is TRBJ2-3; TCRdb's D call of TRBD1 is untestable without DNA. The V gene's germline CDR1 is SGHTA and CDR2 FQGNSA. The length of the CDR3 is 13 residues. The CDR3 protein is CASSLVGGDTQYF.

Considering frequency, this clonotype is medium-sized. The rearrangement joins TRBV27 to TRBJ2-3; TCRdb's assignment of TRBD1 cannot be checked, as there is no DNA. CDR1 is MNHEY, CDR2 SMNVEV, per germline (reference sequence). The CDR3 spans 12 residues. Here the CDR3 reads CASSPGTDTQYF.

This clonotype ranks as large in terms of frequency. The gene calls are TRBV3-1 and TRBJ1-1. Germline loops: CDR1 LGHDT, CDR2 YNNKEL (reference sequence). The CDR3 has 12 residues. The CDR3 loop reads CASSVFRGTAFF.